A selection of T cell receptor beta chains follows, all from one sample in a study of radiation and T cells in renal cell carcinoma. Profiled with immunoSEQ multiplex PCR; TCRdb holds only in-frame clones, not every one. The sample yields approximately 79,000 clones, about 81% seen once. The sample was blood, taken from a patient whose treatment included radiotherapy and nephrectomy. The receptors come from a man in his sixties with renal cell carcinoma. Each CDR3 is given with its conserved first and last residue. The D gene is left open where the match is weak. Clone size is not always given. Where it is, it says once, few, many or a class for expanded clones.

clone size	V gene	D gene	J gene	CDR3 DNA	CDR3 protein
NA	TRBV6-1	NA	TRBJ2-2	TGTGCCAGCAGTAAAGAGCAGAACACCGGGGAGCTGTTTTTT	CASSKEQNTGELFF
NA	TRBV9	NA	TRBJ2-7	TGTGCCAGCAGCGTAGTACCCAGCGGAAGCCCCTACGAGCAGTACTTC	CASSVVPSGSPYEQYF
few	TRBV29-1	NA	TRBJ1-1	TGCAGCGCCGAGCGGGTGAGCACTGAAGCTTTCTTT	CSAERVSTEAFF
NA	TRBV5-1	TRBD2	TRBJ2-7	TGCGCCAGCAGCCCCGGGACTAGCGGGACCTACGAGCAGTACTTC	CASSPGTSGTYEQYF
NA	TRBV5-1	NA	TRBJ2-7	TGCGCCAGCAGCTCGGGTGGATGGACACCCTACGAGCAGTACTTC	CASSSGGWTPYEQYF
few	TRBV4-3	TRBD2	TRBJ2-7	TGCGCCAGCAGCCAAGACCGGGGGGGTTCGACAGTTTATTACGAGCAGTACTTC	CASSQDRGGSTVYYEQYF
NA	TRBV7-6	NA	TRBJ2-1	TGTGCCAGCAGCTTAATTGACAATGAGCAGTTCTTC	CASSLIDNEQFF
NA	TRBV11-2	NA	TRBJ1-3	TGTGCCAGCAGCTGGGGGGGGCCCTCTGGAAACACCATATATTTT	CASSWGGPSGNTIYF
once	TRBV6-1	TRBD1	TRBJ1-1	TGTGCCAGCAGTCCCCGGGGGACAGGGGCTAATGAAGCTTTCTTT	CASSPRGTGANEAFF
NA	TRBV21-1	NA	TRBJ2-2	TGTGCCAGCAGCAAAGAAGGACCGGGACAGGCCACGGGAGTAACGTGCGGGGAGCTGTTTTTT	CASSKEGPGQATGVTCGELFF
NA	TRBV10-3	NA	TRBJ2-5	TGTGCCATCAGTGAGTCGGGTGGGACTCAGGCTATTCAAGAGACCCAGTACTTC	CAISESGGTQAIQETQYF
NA	TRBV18	NA	TRBJ2-1	TGTGCCAGCTCACCAGCGGAGGGGGGGAGCTCCTACAATGAGCAGTTCTTC	CASSPAEGGSSYNEQFF
NA	TRBV27	TRBD2	TRBJ2-7	TGTGCCAGCAGAGGTGACCGAAGCGGGAGAAGCGAGCAGTACTTC	CASRGDRSGRSEQYF
once	TRBV14	NA	TRBJ2-1	TGTGCCAGCAGCCAAGACGAAGGGACTGTGTCCTACAATGAGCAGTTCTTC	CASSQDEGTVSYNEQFF
NA	TRBV7-2	NA	TRBJ2-1	TGTGCCAGCAGCTTTTTCCCCCCCCGAGACATCTACAATGAGCAGTTCTTC	CASSFFPPRDIYNEQFF
once	TRBV7-9	TRBD1	TRBJ1-2	TGTGCCAGCAGCTTGATGGGACAGACTTCCTATGGCTACACCTTC	CASSLMGQTSYGYTF
NA	TRBV4-2	NA	TRBJ1-2	TGTGCCAGCAGCCAAGAAACGGGGGCAAGGGACTATGGCTACACCTTC	CASSQETGARDYGYTF
NA	TRBV10-1	NA	TRBJ2-7	TGCGCCAGCAGCGGGAATAACGAGCAGTACTTC	CASSGNNEQYF
few	TRBV6-5	NA	TRBJ2-7	TGTGCCAGCAGAAGGACAGCCTCGGGCTACGAGCAGTACTTC	CASRRTASGYEQYF
NA	TRBV6-1	NA	TRBJ1-1	TGTGCCAGCAGTGAACAAGGTAACACTGAAGCTTTCTTT	CASSEQGNTEAFF
once	TRBV28	NA	TRBJ1-5	TGTGCCAGCAGTTTATCCCAGGGATCCAATCAGCCCCAGCATTTT	CASSLSQGSNQPQHF
NA	TRBV2	NA	TRBJ2-2	TGTGCCAGCAGTGAAAGGGGCCAAGTAATCAGGACCGGGGAGCTGTTTTTT	CASSERGQVIRTGELFF
NA	TRBV10-2	TRBD1	TRBJ1-1	TGCGCCAGCAGGACCAGGGGGCGAGAGAACACTGAAGCTTTCTTT	CASRTRGRENTEAFF
NA	TRBV5-1	NA	TRBJ2-3	TGCGCCAGCAGCTTGCTATCGGGAGCGGATACAGATACGCAGTATTTT	CASSLLSGADTDTQYF
NA	TRBV5-4	NA	TRBJ1-3	TGTGCCAGCAGCTTCCAGGGCTCTGGAAACACCATATATTTT	CASSFQGSGNTIYF
NA	TRBV5-1	TRBD1	TRBJ2-7	TGCGCCAGCAGCCTGGGACAGGGGTTCGGTCCGAGCTCCTACGAGCAGTACTTC	CASSLGQGFGPSSYEQYF
NA	TRBV18	NA	TRBJ1-3	TGTGCCAGCTCACCAGTCGGCTTTAAGGGGGGAAACACCATATATTTT	CASSPVGFKGGNTIYF
NA	TRBV28	NA	TRBJ1-2	TGTGCCAGCAGTTTAGGGGCTGGTGGCTACACCTTC	CASSLGAGGYTF
few	TRBV2	TRBD1	TRBJ1-4	TGTGCCAGCAGTGAAACGACAGGGACTAAACTGTTTTTT	CASSETTGTKLFF
NA	TRBV9	NA	TRBJ2-5	TGTGCCAGCAGCGCGACTAGGGGCCAAGAGACCCAGTACTTC	CASSATRGQETQYF
NA	TRBV2	TRBD2	TRBJ2-7	TGTGCCAGCAGTCTTATGACTAGCGGGAACTCCTACGAGCAGTACTTC	CASSLMTSGNSYEQYF
NA	TRBV7-9	NA	TRBJ1-4	TGTGCCAGCAGCTTAGGGGGGACATACGTTCAGGAAAAACTGTTTTTT	CASSLGGTYVQEKLFF
once	TRBV11-2	TRBD2	TRBJ2-7	TGTGCCAGCAGCTTCAGCGGGAGTACTCTCTACGAGCAGTACTTC	CASSFSGSTLYEQYF
NA	TRBV4-3	TRBD2	TRBJ2-2	TGCGCCAGCAGCCAAGATATAGGACTAGCTACCGGGGAGCTGTTTTTT	CASSQDIGLATGELFF
NA	TRBV4-1	NA	TRBJ2-7	TGCGCCAGCAGCCAAAACCGAGGCGAGCAGTACTTC	CASSQNRGEQYF
NA	TRBV6-6	NA	TRBJ2-5	TGTGCCAGCAGCACTACCCACCAGGGTGGCCAAGAGACCCAGTACTTC	CASSTTHQGGQETQYF
NA	TRBV21-1	NA	TRBJ2-7	TGTGCCAGCAGCCCAAAAGGCTTGGCGAGGCGGTACGAGCAGTACTTC	CASSPKGLARRYEQYF
NA	TRBV25-1	NA	TRBJ1-4	TGTGCCAGCCGCAGCAGAACACAGGCAACTAATGAAAAACTGTTTTTT	CASRSRTQATNEKLFF
NA	TRBV27	NA	TRBJ1-2	TGTGCCAGCAGTCCGCACGCCGGGAGGGGTGATGGCTACACCTTC	CASSPHAGRGDGYTF
NA	TRBV14	NA	TRBJ2-2	TGTGCCAGCAGTGCTGGGTTGGGAGTCTCCCACCGGGAGCTGTTTTTT	CASSAGLGVSHRELFF
NA	TRBV6-6	NA	TRBJ2-2	TGTGCCAGCAGTCAAGACTCGAACACCGGGGAGCTGTTTTTT	CASSQDSNTGELFF